Listed here are 2 T cell receptor beta chains from one sample, sequenced in a study of siplizumab effects on memory and regulatory T cells. Sequencing used immunoSEQ multiplex PCR; TCRdb keeps in-frame clones, though not all of them. This sample has around 100,000 clones, with approximately 93% found just once. Sequenced material: non-Treg CD4+ T cells sorted from blood. The origin of the receptors is a human donor in good health.

Here the CDR3 reads CASSATDSYGYTF. The CDR3 nucleotides are TGTGCCAGCAGCGCCACAGACAGTTATGGCTACACCTTC. J is TRBJ1-2 and V is TRBV9, with a possible D match to TRBD1 (5 bases). CDR3 length equals 13 residues. The V end lost 3 bases, the J end lost 5 bases, and 11 bases lay between the germline ends. Germline V gives CDR1 SGDLS, CDR2 YYNGEE.

The rearrangement uses TRBV7-2 and TRBJ2-1; a weak D match, TRBD2 (7 bases). The V gene's germline CDR1 is SGHTA and CDR2 FQGNSA. The CDR3 is made up of 15 amino acids. The V gene lost 0 bases and the J gene lost 8 bases, with 14 bases spanning the gap. The CDR3 is CASSLASGGAYEQFF. CDR3 DNA sequence: TGTGCCAGCAGCTTAGCCTCTGGGGGGGCTTATGAGCAGTTCTTC.